Listed below are T cell receptor beta chains from one sample, sequenced in a study of Ad26.COV2.S vaccination and SARS-CoV-2 variants. Here immunoSEQ multiplex PCR was the method, and the copy in TCRdb shows in-frame clones only, minus some. The sample lists about 180,000 clones; 70% to 90% were seen once. The source material was peripheral blood, sampled after recovery from COVID-19. Receptor source: a human donor who had recovered from COVID-19. CDR3s include the opening cysteine and the closing phenylalanine or tryptophan. The D gene is left open where the match is weak. Size is omitted from some rows. Given values are once, few, many or a class for expanded clones.

clone_size d_call j_call v_call cdr3_aa cdr3_nt
. TRBD1 TRBJ2-7 TRBV4-2 CASSQEGQGTDEQYF TGTGCCAGCAGCCAAGAGGGACAGGGTACGGACGAGCAGTACTTC
. TRBD1 TRBJ2-1 TRBV9 CASSLGQGAYNEQFF TGTGCCAGCAGCCTAGGACAGGGGGCCTACAATGAGCAGTTCTTC
. TRBD2 TRBJ2-2 TRBV15 CATSRLAGGPGELFF TGTGCCACCAGCAGACTAGCGGGAGGGCCCGGGGAGCTGTTTTTT
. . TRBJ1-3 TRBV9 CASGEVAGNTIYF TGTGCCAGCGGGGAGGTCGCTGGAAACACCATATATTTT
. . TRBJ1-5 TRBV20-1 CSARDVRLWAW TGCAGTGCTAGAGATGTGAGATTGTGGGCATGG
. . TRBJ1-2 TRBV7-9 CASSASDYGYTF TGTGCCAGCAGCGCCAGCGACTATGGCTACACCTTC
. TRBD1 TRBJ2-1 TRBV29-1 CSASRQGSLLEQFF TGCAGCGCGTCAAGACAGGGGTCTCTCCTTGAGCAGTTCTTC
. . TRBJ1-5 TRBV28 CASLGGGYQPQHF TGTGCCAGCTTGGGGGGGGGTTATCAGCCCCAGCATTTT
. . TRBJ2-7 TRBV2 CASSIQGGYEQYF TGTGCCAGCAGTATTCAGGGGGGCTACGAGCAGTACTTC
. . TRBJ2-7 TRBV5-6 CASSRGTGTLYEQYF TGTGCCAGCAGCCGAGGAACCGGGACATTATACGAGCAGTACTTC
. . TRBJ2-3 TRBV11-2 CASSLETHSADTQYF TGTGCCAGCAGCTTAGAGACTCACTCGGCAGATACGCAGTATTTT
. TRBD2 TRBJ2-1 TRBV19 CASSIGLAATNEQFF TGTGCCAGTAGTATAGGACTAGCGGCCACGAATGAGCAGTTCTTC
. . TRBJ1-2 TRBV18 CASSPRLALDYGYTF TGTGCCAGCTCCCCCCGTCTGGCCCTGGACTATGGCTACACCTTC
. . TRBJ1-2 TRBV7-9 CASSIKGGRADGYTF TGTGCCAGCAGCATTAAGGGAGGCAGGGCGGATGGCTACACCTTC
few . TRBJ1-5 TRBV19 CASSILGGNQPQHF TGTGCCAGTAGTATCTTGGGGGGCAATCAGCCCCAGCATTTT
. TRBD2 TRBJ2-5 TRBV13 CASSLRTSLGETQYF TGTGCCAGCAGCTTAAGGACTAGTTTGGGGGAGACCCAGTACTTC
once . TRBJ1-2 TRBV10-3 CAISGFEGFYGYTF TGTGCCATCAGTGGTTTTGAGGGGTTCTATGGCTACACCTTC
. TRBD1 TRBJ2-5 TRBV3-1/TRBV3-2 CASSLPGQGILGETQYF TGTGCCAGCAGCCTTCCGGGACAGGGGATCCTAGGGGAGACCCAGTACTTC
. TRBD1 TRBJ1-6 TRBV3-1/TRBV3-2 CASSQRDSPYNSPLHF TGTGCCAGCAGCCAAAGGGACAGCCCCTATAATTCACCCCTCCACTTT
. . TRBJ1-5 TRBV28 CASSSGRVFEPQHF TGTGCCAGCAGTTCGGGGCGGGTATTCGAGCCCCAGCATTTT
. . TRBJ1-4 TRBV5-1 CASSTGNANEKLFF TGCGCCAGCAGCACAGGGAATGCTAATGAAAAACTGTTTTTT
. . TRBJ2-1 TRBV28 CASSSPGGHYNEQFF TGTGCCAGCAGTAGTCCTGGAGGGCACTACAATGAGCAGTTCTTC
few . TRBJ1-2 TRBV6-5 CASGQSGARGYTF TGTGCCAGCGGACAATCGGGGGCGCGGGGCTACACCTTC
. . TRBJ1-1 TRBV27 CASSTTDTEAFF TGTGCCAGCAGCACGACAGACACTGAAGCTTTCTTT
. . TRBJ1-2 TRBV7-9 CASSWGETENYGYTF TGTGCCAGCAGCTGGGGGGAGACGGAAAACTATGGCTACACCTTC
. . TRBJ1-4 TRBV6-5 CASSPPANEKLFF TGTGCCAGCAGTCCCCCGGCTAATGAAAAACTGTTTTTT
. . TRBJ2-7 TRBV7-2 CASSPSYEQYF TGTGCCAGCAGCCCCTCCTACGAGCAGTACTTC
. . TRBJ1-5 TRBV7-8 CASSSYINQPQHF TGTGCCAGCAGCTCTTACATAAATCAGCCCCAGCATTTT
. . TRBJ1-6 TRBV7-2 CASSLEAGYSPLHF TGTGCCAGCAGCTTAGAGGCAGGCTATTCACCCCTCCACTTT
few . TRBJ1-2 TRBV6-1 CASSEPGRGYTF TGTGCCAGCAGTGAACCAGGGCGCGGCTACACCTTC
. . TRBJ2-1 TRBV30 CAWSDKGVLLYNEQFF TGTGCCTGGAGTGACAAAGGGGTTTTGCTCTACAATGAGCAGTTCTTC
. . TRBJ1-3 TRBV3-1/TRBV3-2 CASSQDGISSGNTIYF TGTGCCAGCAGCCAAGATGGTATAAGCTCTGGAAACACCATATATTTT
. TRBD2 TRBJ2-3 TRBV5-5 CASTRLAGGTDTQYF TGTGCCAGCACCAGACTAGCGGGAGGGACAGATACGCAGTATTTT
. . TRBJ2-7 TRBV5-8 CASSVDRRTTYEQYF TGTGCCAGCAGCGTGGACAGACGGACTACCTACGAGCAGTACTTC
. . TRBJ1-2 TRBV7-8 CASSIRVGYGYTF TGTGCCAGCAGCATCAGGGTGGGCTATGGCTACACCTTC
. TRBD1 TRBJ1-1 TRBV2 CASSPSGTGSTEAFF TGTGCCAGCAGTCCCTCCGGGACAGGGTCGACTGAAGCTTTCTTT
. . TRBJ2-3 TRBV5-1 CASSRDQVTDTQYF TGCGCCAGCAGCAGAGACCAAGTAACTGATACGCAGTATTTT
. . TRBJ1-6 TRBV6-5 CASSYVSGPNLHF TGTGCCAGCAGTTATGTTTCAGGTCCGAACCTCCACTTT
. . TRBJ1-3 TRBV3-1/TRBV3-2 CASSQSGGFGNTIYF TGTGCCAGCAGCCAAAGCGGCGGTTTTGGAAACACCATATATTTT
. TRBD1 TRBJ2-3 TRBV7-9 CASSSGQGRSDTQYF TGTGCCAGCAGCTCCGGACAGGGTCGGTCAGATACGCAGTATTTT
. . TRBJ1-6 TRBV3-1/TRBV3-2 CASSENSPLHF TGTGCCAGCAGCGAAAATTCACCCCTCCACTTT
. . TRBJ2-7 TRBV5-1 CASSLDLEQYF TGCGCCAGCAGCTTGGATCTAGAGCAGTACTTC
. TRBD2 TRBJ2-1 TRBV9 CASGTGTSGLNEQFF TGTGCCAGCGGAACCGGGACTAGCGGGCTTAATGAGCAGTTCTTC
. . TRBJ1-2 TRBV5-5 CASSLVRSPSYGYTF TGTGCCAGCAGCTTGGTCAGGTCACCTTCCTATGGCTACACCTTC
. TRBD1 TRBJ2-3 TRBV27 CASSSRQGPWDTQYF TGTGCCAGCAGTTCCCGACAGGGGCCTTGGGATACGCAGTATTTT
. TRBD1 TRBJ2-2 TRBV27 CASSGRTGATGELFF TGTGCCAGCAGTGGGAGGACAGGGGCCACCGGGGAGCTGTTTTTT
. . TRBJ2-7 TRBV4-2 CASSQEQSSYEQYF TGTGCCAGCAGCCAAGAACAGAGCTCCTACGAGCAGTACTTC
. . TRBJ2-5 TRBV5-1 CASSLAVGVQETQYF TGCGCCAGCAGCTTGGCCGTGGGGGTCCAAGAGACCCAGTACTTC
. . TRBJ2-6 TRBV2 CASIDLPGPSGANVLTF TGTGCCAGCATTGACCTCCCGGGCCCCTCTGGGGCCAACGTCCTGACTTTC
. . TRBJ2-5 TRBV3-1/TRBV3-2 CASSQGETQTQYF TGTGCCAGCAGCCAGGGGGAGACTCAGACCCAGTACTTC